One and the same sample provided the 7 T cell receptor beta chains below, sequenced in a study of CD8+ T cells in alopecia areata. RNA, once extracted, was reverse transcribed into cDNA for use as the sequencing template. This table comes from immunoSEQ multiplex PCR, and its TCRdb copy is limited to in-frame clones, with some not included. Recorded here are more than 250,000 clones, none singletons. Cutaneous lymph node cells were pooled, and they were sorted using CD4, CD8alpha, NKG2D, NKG2ACE and other markers. The sequencing input was CD4+ T cells sorted from a lymph node. The receptor source for this set is a C3H/HeJ mouse with alopecia areata. The MHC haplotype recorded for the strain is H2-k.

A note on this clone: The germline and genes are mouse ones. The CDR3 end is not reached by the read, which stops 4 residues before it; the germline J gene fills it in. The chain carries TRBV13-1 and TRBJ2-1; 9 bases match TRBD2. This CDR3 spans 15 amino acids. V lost 4 bases and J lost 3; bases outside the gene matches: 5. Per the germline V gene, CDR1 is NSHNY and CDR2 is SYGAGN. The part of the CDR3 DNA that was read is TGTGCCAGCAGTTCCCCTGGGGGGGGCTATGCT. It yields the protein CASSSPGGGYA. The full CDR3 protein is CASSSPGGGYAEQFF.

Details on this clone: Mouse germline and gene names are used. Sequencing ends 4 residues short of the CDR3 end; the germline J gene provides the rest. The chain has TRBV13-1 and TRBJ2-1, with 7 bases aligning to TRBD2. The junction had 4 bases not matched to a gene; V was cut back by 3 bases and J by 1 base. The CDR3 extends over 15 amino acids. Germline CDR1 NSHNY, CDR2 SYGAGN. The CDR3 DNA, read in part, is TGTGCCAGCAGTGCTCTCTGGGGGAACTATGCT. Amino acid sequence: CASSALWGNYA. Given in full, the CDR3 is CASSALWGNYAEQFF.

As to this clone: Gene names denote mouse genes. Incomplete CDR3 DNA: TGTGCTAGCAGTAGAGAAGGGGGGGCGCTTGCT. It yields the protein CASSREGGALA. The entire CDR3 reads CASSREGGALAEQFF. The J gene is TRBJ2-1, the V gene TRBV17, with 8 nucleotides matching TRBD2. The read gets to within 4 residues of the CDR3 end, and the germline J gene fills in the rest. Germline V gene data show CDR1 as MNHDT and CDR2 as YYDKIL. V was clipped by 0 bases and J by 6 bases; unmatched bases: 4. This CDR3 has 15 residues.

This clone showed up just a few times. Mouse germline and gene names are used. The observed sequence ends 4 residues before the CDR3 terminus, with the missing tail filled in from the germline J gene. Other DNA sequences within the sample encode an identical CDR3. The gene calls are TRBV13-1 and TRBJ2-2; 10 bases align to TRBD1. V shed 3 bases, J shed 2 bases, and the junction held 1 base outside the gene matches. In germline, CDR1 is NSHNY, CDR2 SYGAGN. This CDR3 is 15 amino acids long. CDR3 bases read: TGTGCCAGCAGTGGACAGGGGGCGAACACCGGG. Its translation: CASSGQGANTG. The entire CDR3 protein reads CASSGQGANTGQLYF.

In its sample, this clone was seen a few times. Mouse gene names apply. Coverage ceases 4 residues before the CDR3 finishes, and the germline J gene fills in the end. This chain connects TRBV14 to TRBJ2-5, with 7 positions matching TRBD1. Germline lookup yields CDR1 SGHDT and CDR2 FRDEAV. There are 13 residues in the CDR3. CDR3 in amino acids: CASSHGTEDTQYF. The sequenced part of the CDR3 DNA is TGTGCCAGCAGTCATGGGACAGAAGAC.

Comments on this clone: Mouse gene names apply. The CDR3 DNA, read in part, is TGTGCCAGCAAGGGACAGGGGAGTGGTGCAGAA. It translates to CASKGQGSGAE. The entire CDR3 is CASKGQGSGAETLYF. V and J are TRBV13-1 and TRBJ2-3; TRBD1 agrees at 10 bases. The read terminates 4 residues ahead of where the CDR3 ends, so the germline J gene completes it. Germline V gives CDR1 NSHNY, CDR2 SYGAGN. The trim removed 6 bases at V and 1 base at J, leaving 5 bases unmatched. The CDR3 spans 15 residues.

About this clone: Gene and germline names: mouse. The observed sequence ends 4 residues before the CDR3 terminus, with the missing tail filled in from the germline J gene. The rearrangement uses TRBV29 and TRBJ1-1; TRBD1 matches 10 bases. The length of the CDR3 is 12 residues. J lost 3 bases, V lost 9 bases, and 1 base had no gene match. The germline gives CDR1 MSHET, CDR2 SYDVDS. The CDR3 spells CARDRGDTEVFF. Incomplete CDR3 DNA: TGTGCTAGGGACAGGGGGGACACA.